Following are 13 T cell receptor beta chains from one sample sequenced in a study of regulatory T cells in long-lasting Graves disease. Documented time point: newly diagnosed GD, antithyroid drugs for less than 3 months. Preparation of the TCR library used RNA extracted from PBMCs. Library construction for TCR beta used iRepertoire HTBI primers and Arm-PCR of CDR3 regions. Each CDR3 protein gets one entry after TCRdb re-called the multiplex PCR reads with MiXCR. The sample lists approximately 460,000 distinct CDR3 sequences, around 15% seen once, with approximately 12% in the top ten. These data were also reused for a study on T cells in Graves' hyperthyroidism and ophthalmopathy.

Sequencing used peripheral blood mononuclear cells (PBMCs), obtained at new diagnosis, from a patient treated with antithyroid drugs. The receptors stem from a woman younger than 45 with Graves disease.

This clonotype was observed at least ten times. The rearrangement uses TRBV28 and TRBJ2-1, with 8 positions matching TRBD1. J was trimmed by 0 bases and V by 7 bases; bases with no gene match: 5. Germline-derived CDR1 and CDR2 are MDHEN and SYDVKM. The CDR3 runs to 15 residues. This chain's CDR3 is CASIPDRASYNEQFF. The CDR3 DNA sequence: TGTGCCAGCATACCGGACAGGGCCTCCTACAATGAGCAGTTCTTC.

This clonotype was counted a few times. This may stem from a read error, because a much larger clone lies one nucleotide away. The CDR3 does not end in the conserved phenylalanine or tryptophan, so this is likely a read error. The J gene is TRBJ1-5, the V gene TRBV6-5; 9 positions match TRBD1. The junction had 11 bases not matched to a gene; V was cut back by 4 bases and J by 7 bases. The CDR3 sequence is 16 residues long. CDR1 MNHEY and CDR2 SVGAGI come from the germline V gene. Here the CDR3 reads CASSFGTGISEQPQHL. CDR3 nucleotides: TGTGCCAGCAGTTTCGGGACAGGGATATCAGAGCAGCCCCAGCATTTG.

This clonotype appeared many times. J is TRBJ2-7 and V is TRBV6-1; D ambiguous. The CDR3 contains 12 residues. Trimming removed 5 bases from V and 2 bases from J, with 7 bases in between. CDR1 and CDR2 from the germline V gene are MNHNS and SASEGT. The CDR3 protein is CASSSLAYEQYF. Here the CDR3 DNA reads TGTGCCAGCAGTAGTCTAGCCTACGAGCAGTACTTC.

This clonotype was seen ten or more times. V usage is TRBV28 and J usage is TRBJ2-7; D ambiguous. V lost 6 bases to trimming and J lost 0 bases, with 9 bases between them. CDR1 is MDHEN, CDR2 SYDVKM, per germline. This CDR3 is 13 amino acids long. This chain's CDR3 is CASSRTDSYEQYF. In DNA, the CDR3 is TGTGCCAGCAGCCGGACGGACTCCTACGAGCAGTACTTC.

This clonotype came up many times. This chain links TRBV15 with TRBJ2-1, with a tentative D call TRBD2 (5 bases). V shed 0 bases and J shed 4 bases, with 16 bases lying between them. From germline, CDR1 is LNHNV and CDR2 YYDKDF (reference sequence). There are 17 residues in the CDR3. The CDR3 here is CATSRELRRAPYNEQFF. DNA of the CDR3: TGTGCCACCAGCAGAGAGTTGCGGCGGGCCCCTTACAATGAGCAGTTCTTC.

This clonotype occurred many times. The rearrangement joins TRBV24-1 to TRBJ2-1; TRBD2 agrees at 11 bases. There are 18 residues in the CDR3. CDR1 is KGHDR, CDR2 SFDVKD, per germline. Trimming removed 2 bases from V and 7 bases from J; junction bases left unmatched: 12. Written as DNA, the CDR3 is TGTGCCACCAGTGATTCCGACCATCTAGCGGGAGGAGGAAATGAGCAGTTCTTC. Encoded protein: CATSDSDHLAGGGNEQFF.

This clonotype was counted only a few times. The chain carries TRBV4-3 and TRBJ2-2; no reliable D call. V was pared by 0 bases and J by 3 bases, with 11 bases between. The CDR3 runs 16 residues. Germline assignment: CDR1 LGHNA and CDR2 YSLEER. CDR3 sequence: CASSQDRWAYTGELFF. The CDR3 coding sequence is TGCGCCAGCAGCCAAGATCGGTGGGCATACACCGGGGAGCTGTTTTTT.

The rearrangement joins TRBV29-1 to TRBJ2-4; D not certain. The CDR3 loop spans 14 amino acids. V lost 4 bases and J lost 5, with 15 bases in between. Germline CDR1 is SQVTM and CDR2 is ANQGSEA. CDR3 sequence: CSVVWAVAQNIQYF. The CDR3 DNA is TGCAGCGTTGTTTGGGCCGTAGCTCAAAACATTCAGTACTTC. Variable domain in full (rest from reference TRBV29-1 and TRBJ2-4): SAVISQKPSRDICQRGTSLTIQCQVDSQVTMMFWYRQQPGQSLTLIATANQGSEATYESGFVIDKFPISRPNLTFSTLTVSNMSPEDSSIYLCSVVWAVAQNIQYFGAGTRLSVL.

The V and J genes are TRBV30 and TRBJ2-2; 7 bases line up with TRBD2. The CDR3 has 14 residues. Per germline, CDR1 GTSNPN and CDR2 SVGIG (reference sequence). The ends lost 4 bases at V and 4 bases at J; junction bases unmatched: 6. CDR3 region: CAWNVLATTGELFF. The CDR3 DNA reads as TGTGCCTGGAATGTACTAGCGACCACCGGGGAGCTGTTTTTT.

This clonotype was observed at least ten times. The chain joins TRBV7-2 to TRBJ2-1, with D perhaps matching TRBD1 (7 bases). This CDR3 is built from 17 residues. The germline V gene encodes CDR1 SGHTA and CDR2 FQGNSA. Trimming shortened V by 1 base and J by 6 bases, and 19 bases separated the two germline ends. The CDR3: CASSLGVGRGRSNEQFF. The CDR3 DNA sequence: TGTGCCAGCAGCTTAGGAGTCGGCAGGGGGAGGTCCAATGAGCAGTTCTTC.

At least ten counts were recorded for this clonotype. The V call is TRBV2, the J call TRBJ2-1; D gene ambiguous. With 5 bases removed from V and 9 bases from J, the gap between germline ends came to 17 bases. Germline values: CDR1 SNHLY, CDR2 FYNNEI. The CDR3 has 14 residues. The CDR3 DNA reads as TGTGCCAGCAGTCTCAGGCCGCAGGCCGGTGAGCAGTTCTTC. This gives the protein CASSLRPQAGEQFF.

This clonotype was seen at least ten times. The V gene is TRBV18, the J gene TRBJ1-6, with 9 nucleotides matching TRBD1. J was trimmed by 9 bases and V by 3 bases; bases with no gene match: 12. Germline loops: CDR1 KGHSH, CDR2 LQKENI. CDR3 length: 17 residues. CDR3 amino acids: CASSPVPGQGSVSPLHF. Here the CDR3 DNA reads TGTGCCAGCTCACCGGTCCCGGGACAGGGATCGGTTTCACCCCTCCACTTT.

This clonotype was seen a few times. At one end the junction does not follow the germline gene, possibly because of a read error. The chain has TRBV5-4 and TRBJ1-2, with unresolved D. This CDR3 has 14 amino acids. Per germline, CDR1 SGHNT and CDR2 YYREEE (reference sequence). In nucleotides, the CDR3 is TGTGCCAGCAGCTCCAGTCGGGAATACTATGGCTGCACCTTC. It is translated as CASSSSREYYGCTF.